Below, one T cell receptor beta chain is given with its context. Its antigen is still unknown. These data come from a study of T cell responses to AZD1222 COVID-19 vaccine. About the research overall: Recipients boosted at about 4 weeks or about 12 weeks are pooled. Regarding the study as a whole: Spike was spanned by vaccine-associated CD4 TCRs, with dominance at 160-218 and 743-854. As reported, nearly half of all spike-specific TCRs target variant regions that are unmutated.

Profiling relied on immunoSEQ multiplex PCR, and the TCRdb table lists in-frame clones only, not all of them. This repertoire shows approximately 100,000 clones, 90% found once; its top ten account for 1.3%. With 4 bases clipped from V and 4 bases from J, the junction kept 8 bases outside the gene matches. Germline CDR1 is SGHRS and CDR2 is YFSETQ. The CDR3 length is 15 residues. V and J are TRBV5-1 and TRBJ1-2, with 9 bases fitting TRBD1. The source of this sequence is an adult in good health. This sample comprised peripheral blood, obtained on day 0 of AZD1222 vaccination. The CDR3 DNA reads TGCGCCAGCAGCCAGACAGGGGGAGTGCCCTATGGCTACACCTTC. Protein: CASSQTGGVPYGYTF. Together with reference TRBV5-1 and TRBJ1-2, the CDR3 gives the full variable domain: KAGVTQTPRYLIKTRGQQVTLSCSPISGHRSVSWYQQTPGQGLQFLFEYFSETQRNKGNFPGRFSGRQFSNSRSEMNVSTLELGDSALYLCASSQTGGVPYGYTFGSGTRLTVV.